Below, 4 T cell receptor beta chains from the same sample are listed, as sequenced in a study of glioma-infiltrating T cells. Using RNA template, CDR3s of TCR alpha and beta were amplified with iRepertoire arm-PCR. TCRdb re-analysed the multiplex PCR reads in MiXCR, keeping a single row per CDR3 protein. Among 35,000 to 45,000 distinct CDR3 sequences listed, around 22% were seen once. Sequenced sample: glioma tissue, nonneoplastic brain tissue, or PBMCs (not recorded which). These receptors were collected from a human donor with low-grade glioma or glioblastoma, undergoing nonglioma brain surgery, or in good health (not recorded which).

This clonotype was counted ten times or more. The chain couples TRBV18 to TRBJ2-1; D call uncertain. The CDR3 has 16 amino acids. Germline-derived CDR1 and CDR2 are KGHSH and LQKENI. V was shortened by 2 bases and J by 0 bases, with 11 bases between the two germline ends. CDR3 in DNA: TGTGCCAGCTCACCAGAGTCGGCGAGCTCCTACAATGAGCAGTTCTTC. It translates to CASSPESASSYNEQFF.

This clonotype occurred a few times. The rearrangement links TRBV11-2 to TRBJ2-1; 7 bases are shared with TRBD1. The CDR3 sequence is 13 residues long. Germline loops: CDR1 SGHAT, CDR2 FQNNGV. V gave up 5 bases and J gave up 7 bases; unmatched junction bases: 5. CDR3 amino acids: CASSPDRENEQFF. The CDR3 nucleotides read TGTGCCAGCAGCCCCGACAGGGAAAATGAGCAGTTCTTC.

This clonotype was observed at least ten times. This chain connects TRBV10-3 to TRBJ2-5; D gene ambiguous. Deletions cut 8 bases from V and 5 bases from J, with 15 bases between. Germline CDR1 ENHRY, CDR2 SYGVKD. There are 13 residues in the CDR3. The CDR3 here is CAISTALGETQYF. The DNA for the CDR3 is TGTGCCATCTCGACGGCCTTGGGGGAGACCCAGTACTTC.

This clonotype has a count of ten or more. The chain combines TRBV7-9 with TRBJ1-1; possible D gene TRBD1, 6 bases. The germline CDR1 and CDR2 sequences are SEHNR and FQNEAQ (reference sequence). Between the trimmed V and J ends, which lost 7 bases and 0 bases, there was a span of 15 bases. CDR3 length equals 15 residues. In DNA, the CDR3 is TGTGCCAGCACGGGGGGGGCATCGATGAACACTGAAGCTTTCTTT. As protein: CASTGGASMNTEAFF.